Sequencing of this TCR beta chain was carried out in a study of T cells in Graves' hyperthyroidism and ophthalmopathy. Study-wide results and limits: The authors' 13 V-J model separated ophthalmopathy from stable hyperthyroidism.

From germline, CDR1 is SGHDN and CDR2 FVKESK. V was pared by 1 base and J by 7 bases, with 6 bases of the junction left unmatched. The CDR3 runs to 16 residues. TCR beta CDR3 sequences were amplified from RNA transcripts. HTBI primers drove first-round RT-PCR of the TCR CDR3. TCRdb re-derived calls from the multiplex PCR reads in MiXCR, one entry per CDR3 protein. This sample carries some 500,000 distinct CDR3 sequences, approximately 15% of them seen once, and the ten largest clones take less than 20%. This clonotype was seen more than once but under ten times. No antigen is known for it. Stable hyperthyroidism: no ophthalmopathy progression over 18 months of follow-up. Newly diagnosed hyperthyroidism, duration under 2 months, in patients aged 18 to 65. Lactation, pregnancy, other autoimmune disease or uncontrolled infection excluded patients.

Sequenced material: blood. This chain uses TRBV14 with TRBJ2-1; TRBD2 matches at 11 bases. The source is a young woman with Graves' hyperthyroidism. The CDR3 DNA reads TGTGCCAGCAGCCAAGGGACTAGCGGGCGGTGGAATGAGCAGTTCTTC. This sequence encodes CASSQGTSGRWNEQFF.